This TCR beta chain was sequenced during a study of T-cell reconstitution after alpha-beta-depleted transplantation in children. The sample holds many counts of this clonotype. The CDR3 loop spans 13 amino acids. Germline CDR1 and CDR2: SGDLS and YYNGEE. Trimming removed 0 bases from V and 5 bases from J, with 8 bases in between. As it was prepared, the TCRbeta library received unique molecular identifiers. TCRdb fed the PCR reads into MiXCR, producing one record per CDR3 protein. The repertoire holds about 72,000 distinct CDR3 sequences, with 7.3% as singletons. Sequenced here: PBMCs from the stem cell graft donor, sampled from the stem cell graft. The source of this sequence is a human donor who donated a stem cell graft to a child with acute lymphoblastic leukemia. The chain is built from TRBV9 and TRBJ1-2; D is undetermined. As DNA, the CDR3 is TGTGCCAGCAGCGTAGAAGGAGGGTATGGCTACACCTTC. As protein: CASSVEGGYGYTF.